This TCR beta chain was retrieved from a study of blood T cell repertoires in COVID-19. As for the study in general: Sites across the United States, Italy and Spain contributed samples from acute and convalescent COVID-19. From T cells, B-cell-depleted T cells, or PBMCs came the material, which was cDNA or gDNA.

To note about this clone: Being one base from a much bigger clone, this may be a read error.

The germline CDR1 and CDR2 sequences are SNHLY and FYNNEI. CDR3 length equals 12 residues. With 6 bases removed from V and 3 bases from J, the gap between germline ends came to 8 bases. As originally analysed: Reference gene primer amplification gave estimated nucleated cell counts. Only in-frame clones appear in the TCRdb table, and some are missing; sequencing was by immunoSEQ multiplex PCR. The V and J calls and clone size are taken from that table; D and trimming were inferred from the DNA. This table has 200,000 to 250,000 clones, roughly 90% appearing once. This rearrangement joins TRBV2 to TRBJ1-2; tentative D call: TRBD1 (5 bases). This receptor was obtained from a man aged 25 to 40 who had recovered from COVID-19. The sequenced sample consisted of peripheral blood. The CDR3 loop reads CASRQEDYGYTF. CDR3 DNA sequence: TGTGCCAGCAGACAGGAAGACTATGGCTACACCTTC.